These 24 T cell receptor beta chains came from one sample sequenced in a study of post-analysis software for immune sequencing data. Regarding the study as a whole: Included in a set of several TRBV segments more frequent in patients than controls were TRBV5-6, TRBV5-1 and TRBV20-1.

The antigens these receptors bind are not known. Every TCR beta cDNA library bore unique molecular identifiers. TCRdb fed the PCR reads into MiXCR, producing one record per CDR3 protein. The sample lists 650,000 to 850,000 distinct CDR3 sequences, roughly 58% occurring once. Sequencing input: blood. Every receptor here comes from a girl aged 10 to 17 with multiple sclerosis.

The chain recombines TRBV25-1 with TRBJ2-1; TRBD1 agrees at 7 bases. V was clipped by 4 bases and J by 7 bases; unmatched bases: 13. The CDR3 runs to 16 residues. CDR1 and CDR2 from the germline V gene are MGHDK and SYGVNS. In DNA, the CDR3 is TGTGCCAGCAGTGTTCCCCCGACAGGGAAGGGGAATGAGCAGTTCTTC. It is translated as CASSVPPTGKGNEQFF.

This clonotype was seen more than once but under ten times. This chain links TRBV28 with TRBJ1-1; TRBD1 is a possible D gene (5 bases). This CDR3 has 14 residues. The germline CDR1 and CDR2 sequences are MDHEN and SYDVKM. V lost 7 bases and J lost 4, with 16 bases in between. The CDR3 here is CASTIGGGSTEAFF. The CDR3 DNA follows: TGTGCCAGCACTATAGGCGGGGGGAGCACTGAAGCTTTCTTT.

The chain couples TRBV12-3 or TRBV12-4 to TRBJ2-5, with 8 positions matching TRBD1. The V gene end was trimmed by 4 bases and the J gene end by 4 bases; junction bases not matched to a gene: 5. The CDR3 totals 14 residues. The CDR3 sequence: CASSSPRGRETQYF. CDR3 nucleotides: TGTGCCAGCAGTTCCCCCAGGGGGCGAGAGACCCAGTACTTC.

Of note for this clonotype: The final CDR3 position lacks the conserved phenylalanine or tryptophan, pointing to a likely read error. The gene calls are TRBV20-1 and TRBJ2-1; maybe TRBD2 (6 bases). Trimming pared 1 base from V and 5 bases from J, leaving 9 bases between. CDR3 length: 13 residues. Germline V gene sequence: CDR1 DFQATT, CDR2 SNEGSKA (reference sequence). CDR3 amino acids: CSARGGTDNEQFV. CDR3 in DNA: TGCAGTGCTAGAGGCGGGACGGACAATGAGCAGTTCGTC.

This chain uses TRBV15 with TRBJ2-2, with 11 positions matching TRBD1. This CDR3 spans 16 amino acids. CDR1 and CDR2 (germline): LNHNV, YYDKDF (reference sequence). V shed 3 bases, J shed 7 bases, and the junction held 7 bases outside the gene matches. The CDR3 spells CATSRDRTGGYGELFF. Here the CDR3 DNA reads TGTGCCACCAGCAGGGATCGGACAGGGGGCTACGGGGAGCTGTTTTTT.

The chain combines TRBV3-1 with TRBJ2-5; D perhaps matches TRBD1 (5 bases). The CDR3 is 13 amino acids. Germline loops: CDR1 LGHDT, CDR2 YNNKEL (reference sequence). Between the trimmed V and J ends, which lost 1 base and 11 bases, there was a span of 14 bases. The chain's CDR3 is CASSQGRALVQYF. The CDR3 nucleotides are TGTGCCAGCAGCCAAGGCAGGGCTTTGGTGCAGTACTTC.

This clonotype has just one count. Here the CDR3 DNA reads TGCAGCATGCAGGGGACTTCTGGATATGGCTACACCTTC. It encodes CSMQGTSGYGYTF. The V and J genes are TRBV29-1 and TRBJ1-2; weak D call: TRBD1 (6 bases). Per germline, CDR1 SQVTM and CDR2 ANQGSEA. Deletions cut 8 bases from V and 5 bases from J, with 18 bases between. CDR3 length equals 13 residues.

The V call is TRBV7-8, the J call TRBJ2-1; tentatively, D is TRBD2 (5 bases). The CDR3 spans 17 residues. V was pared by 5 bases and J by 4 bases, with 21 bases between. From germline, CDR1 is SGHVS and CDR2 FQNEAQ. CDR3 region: CASSPQNLAGNYNEQFF. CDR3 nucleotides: TGTGCCAGCAGCCCACAAAACCTAGCTGGGAATTACAATGAGCAGTTCTTC.

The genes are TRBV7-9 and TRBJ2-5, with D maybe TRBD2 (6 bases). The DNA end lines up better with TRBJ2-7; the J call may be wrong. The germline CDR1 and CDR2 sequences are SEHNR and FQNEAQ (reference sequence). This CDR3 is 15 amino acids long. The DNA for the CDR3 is TGTGCCAGCAGCTTAGGGGCGGGGAGGACATACGAGCAGTACTTC. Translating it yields CASSLGAGRTYEQYF.

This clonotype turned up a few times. The CDR3 is CATSREKGAYGYTF. CDR3 sequence (DNA): TGTGCCACCAGCAGAGAGAAGGGAGCCTATGGCTACACCTTC. The chain carries TRBV15 and TRBJ1-2; D gene unclear. CDR1 and CDR2 from the germline V gene are LNHNV and YYDKDF (reference sequence). Trimming pared 0 bases from V and 4 bases from J, leaving 9 bases between. The CDR3 loop spans 14 amino acids.

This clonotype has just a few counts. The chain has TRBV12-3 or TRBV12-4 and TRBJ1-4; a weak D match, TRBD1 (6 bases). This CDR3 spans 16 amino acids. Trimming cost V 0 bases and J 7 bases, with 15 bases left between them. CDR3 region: CASSLAARGAREKLFF. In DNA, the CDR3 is TGTGCCAGCAGTTTAGCGGCCAGGGGCGCGCGTGAAAAACTGTTTTTT.

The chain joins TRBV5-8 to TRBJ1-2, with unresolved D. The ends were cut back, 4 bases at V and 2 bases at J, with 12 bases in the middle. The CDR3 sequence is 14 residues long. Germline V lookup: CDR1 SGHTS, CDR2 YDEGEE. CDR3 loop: CASSAKGGNYGYTF. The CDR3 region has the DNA TGTGCCAGCAGCGCGAAGGGCGGGAACTATGGCTACACCTTC.

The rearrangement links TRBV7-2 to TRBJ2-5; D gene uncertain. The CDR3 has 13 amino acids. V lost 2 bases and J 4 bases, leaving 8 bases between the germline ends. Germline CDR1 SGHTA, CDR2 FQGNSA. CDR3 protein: CASSLYGPETQYF. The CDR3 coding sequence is TGTGCCAGCAGCTTATACGGGCCAGAGACCCAGTACTTC.

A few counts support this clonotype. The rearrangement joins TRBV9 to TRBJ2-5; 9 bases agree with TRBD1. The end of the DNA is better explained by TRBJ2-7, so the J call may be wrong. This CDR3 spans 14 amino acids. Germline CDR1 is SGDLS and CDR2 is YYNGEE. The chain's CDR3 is CASSPRTGVYEQYF. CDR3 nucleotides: TGTGCCAGCAGCCCACGGACAGGGGTTTACGAGCAGTACTTC.

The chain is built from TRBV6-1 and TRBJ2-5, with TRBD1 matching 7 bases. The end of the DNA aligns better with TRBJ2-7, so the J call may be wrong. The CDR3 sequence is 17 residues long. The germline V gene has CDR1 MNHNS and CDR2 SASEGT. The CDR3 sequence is CASSDYSRQGQRYEQYF. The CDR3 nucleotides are TGTGCCAGCAGCGACTACTCGAGACAGGGTCAACGCTACGAGCAGTACTTC.

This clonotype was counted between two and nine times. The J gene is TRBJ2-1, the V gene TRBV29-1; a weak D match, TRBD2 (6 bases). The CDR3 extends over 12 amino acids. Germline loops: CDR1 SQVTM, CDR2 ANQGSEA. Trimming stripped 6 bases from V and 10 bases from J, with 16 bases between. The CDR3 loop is CSVETAGTEQFF. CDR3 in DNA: TGCAGCGTCGAAACTGCGGGGACGGAGCAGTTCTTC.

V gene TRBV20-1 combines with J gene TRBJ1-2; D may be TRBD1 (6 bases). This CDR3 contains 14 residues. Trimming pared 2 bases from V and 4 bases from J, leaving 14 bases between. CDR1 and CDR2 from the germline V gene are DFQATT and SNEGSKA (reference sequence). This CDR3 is CSARSAGAPYGYTF. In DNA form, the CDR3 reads TGCAGTGCTAGAAGTGCGGGGGCGCCCTATGGCTACACCTTC.

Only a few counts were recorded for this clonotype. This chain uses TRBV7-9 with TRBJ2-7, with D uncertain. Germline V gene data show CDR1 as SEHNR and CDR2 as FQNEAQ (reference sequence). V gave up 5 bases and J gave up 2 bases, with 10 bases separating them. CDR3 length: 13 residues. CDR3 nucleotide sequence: TGTGCCAGCAGCCCGGTGAGACCCTACGAGCAGTACTTC. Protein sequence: CASSPVRPYEQYF.

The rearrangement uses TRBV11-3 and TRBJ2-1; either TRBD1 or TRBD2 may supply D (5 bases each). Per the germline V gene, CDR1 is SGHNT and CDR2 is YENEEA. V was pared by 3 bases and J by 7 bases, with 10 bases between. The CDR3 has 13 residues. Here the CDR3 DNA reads TGTGCCAGCAGCTTTGGGGGTAAGAATGAGCAGTTCTTC. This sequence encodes CASSFGGKNEQFF. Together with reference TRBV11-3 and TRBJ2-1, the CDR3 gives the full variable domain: EAGVVQSPRYKIIEKKQPVAFWCNPISGHNTLYWYLQNLGQGPELLIRYENEEAVDDSQLPKDRFSAERLKGVDSTLKIQPAELGDSAVYLCASSFGGKNEQFFGPGTRLTVL.

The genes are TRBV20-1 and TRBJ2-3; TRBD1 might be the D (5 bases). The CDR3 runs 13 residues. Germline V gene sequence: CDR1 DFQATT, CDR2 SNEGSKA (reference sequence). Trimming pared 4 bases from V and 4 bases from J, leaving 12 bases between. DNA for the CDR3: TGCAGTGCTACCTCGACAGCTGCAGATACGCAGTATTTT. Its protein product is CSATSTAADTQYF.

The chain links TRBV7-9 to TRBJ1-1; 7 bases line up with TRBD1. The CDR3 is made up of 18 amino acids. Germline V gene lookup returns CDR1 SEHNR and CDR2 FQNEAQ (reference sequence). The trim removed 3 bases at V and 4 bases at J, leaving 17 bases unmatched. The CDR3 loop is CASSLKVGETGFRTEAFF. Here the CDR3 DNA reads TGTGCCAGCAGCTTGAAGGTCGGCGAGACAGGGTTTCGCACTGAAGCTTTCTTT.

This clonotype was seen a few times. This chain's CDR3 is CASSPRTSDYEQYF. CDR3 nucleotide sequence: TGCGCCAGCAGCCCGAGGACTAGCGATTACGAGCAGTACTTC. V and J are TRBV5-1 and TRBJ2-7; 9 positions agree with TRBD2. Losses at the gene ends were 4 bases for V and 4 bases for J; bases not matched to a gene: 6. The CDR3 is 14 residues long. CDR1 SGHRS and CDR2 YFSETQ come from the germline V gene.

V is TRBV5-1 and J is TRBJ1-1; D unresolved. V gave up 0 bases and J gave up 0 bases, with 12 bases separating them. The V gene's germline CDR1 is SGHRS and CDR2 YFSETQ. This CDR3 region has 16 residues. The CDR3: CASSLDSTGVNTEAFF. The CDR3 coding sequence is TGCGCCAGCAGCTTGGACTCAACTGGGGTGAACACTGAAGCTTTCTTT. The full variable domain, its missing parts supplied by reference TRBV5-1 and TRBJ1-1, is KAGVTQTPRYLIKTRGQQVTLSCSPISGHRSVSWYQQTPGQGLQFLFEYFSETQRNKGNFPGRFSGRQFSNSRSEMNVSTLELGDSALYLCASSLDSTGVNTEAFFGQGTRLTVV.

CDR3 in DNA: TGCAGTGCACCCCGGCAGGGCATCTATGGCTACACCTTC. Translating gives CSAPRQGIYGYTF. The gene calls are TRBV20-1 and TRBJ1-2; D perhaps matches TRBD1 (5 bases). The CDR3 runs to 13 residues. Trimming removed 6 bases at V and 4 bases at J, with 15 bases between. Germline CDR1 reads DFQATT; CDR2 reads SNEGSKA (reference sequence).